The 25 T cell receptor beta chains reported below all come from one sample, sequenced in a study of blood T cell repertoires in COVID-19. Clones were read by immunoSEQ multiplex PCR, and TCRdb kept only the in-frame ones, dropping some. The table records around 450,000 clones, approximately 90% of them present only once. Sequencing was carried out using PBMCs or T cells enriched from blood (not recorded which). These receptors originate from a woman under 30 with acute COVID-19.

This clone showed up just a few times. The gene calls are TRBV28 and TRBJ1-6; D is uncertain. Per germline, CDR1 MDHEN and CDR2 SYDVKM. V lost 1 base and J 4 bases, leaving 8 bases between the germline ends. The CDR3 spans 15 residues. Written as DNA, the CDR3 is TGTGCCAGCAGTTTATCGTACACATATAATTCACCCCTCCACTTT. Protein product: CASSLSYTYNSPLHF.

The rearrangement joins TRBV7-9 to TRBJ2-1; 15 bases are a match to TRBD2. From germline, CDR1 is SEHNR and CDR2 FQNEAQ (reference sequence). The V segment lost 4 bases and the J segment 10 bases; nucleotides outside the gene matches: 8. The CDR3 is 16 amino acids. CDR3 protein: CASSYGLAGGLGEQFF. The DNA for the CDR3 is TGTGCCAGCAGCTATGGACTAGCGGGAGGGCTAGGGGAGCAGTTCTTC.

The chain employs TRBV24-1 and TRBJ2-7, with TRBD2 matching over 7 bases. Losses at the gene ends were 12 bases for V and 0 bases for J; bases not matched to a gene: 4. Germline V lookup: CDR1 KGHDR, CDR2 SFDVKD. CDR3 size: 12 residues. CDR3 amino acids: CAASSGSYEQYF. CDR3 sequence (DNA): TGTGCCGCCTCTAGCGGCTCCTACGAGCAGTACTTC.

The J gene is TRBJ2-1, the V gene TRBV10-1, with 16 bases aligning to TRBD2. Germline loops: CDR1 WNHNN, CDR2 SYGVQD (reference sequence). This CDR3 region has 16 residues. Trimming at V came to 6 bases and at J to 7 bases, leaving 6 bases not matched to a gene. The CDR3 is CASSGTSGGVINEQFF. The CDR3 region has the DNA TGCGCCAGCAGCGGGACTAGCGGGGGGGTGATTAATGAGCAGTTCTTC.

CDR3 sequence reads: CASSSPTVQLNTEAFF. In nucleotides, the CDR3 is TGTGCCAGCAGCTCACCGACAGTCCAACTGAACACTGAAGCTTTCTTT. The chain couples TRBV5-4 to TRBJ1-1, with D possibly matching TRBD1 (5 bases). The CDR3 is made up of 16 amino acids. Deletions cut 3 bases from V and 0 bases from J, with 15 bases between. The germline CDR1 and CDR2 sequences are SGHNT and YYREEE (reference sequence).

The chain employs TRBV5-6 and TRBJ2-1, with 10 nucleotides matching TRBD1. J gave up 3 bases and V 5 bases, and 8 bases lay outside the gene matches. Germline values: CDR1 SGHDT, CDR2 YYEEEE. The CDR3 is 16 residues long. As DNA, the CDR3 is TGTGCCAGCAGTCCTACGAGGGACAGGGGCTACAATGAGCAGTTCTTC. Its translation: CASSPTRDRGYNEQFF.

The gene calls are TRBV7-9 and TRBJ2-5; no definite D call. V was clipped by 5 bases and J by 2 bases, with 9 bases between them. Germline CDR1 and CDR2: SEHNR and FQNEAQ (reference sequence). The CDR3 spans 13 residues. The CDR3 bases are TGTGCCAGCAGCGTCTCTAAACAAGAGACCCAGTACTTC. It is translated as CASSVSKQETQYF. Drawing the rest from reference TRBV7-9 and TRBJ2-5, the complete variable domain is DTGVSQNPRHKITKRGQNVTFRCDPISEHNRLYWYRQTLGQGPEFLTYFQNEAQLEKSRLLSDRFSAERPKGSFSTLEIQRTEQGDSAMYLCASSVSKQETQYFGPGTRLLVL.

This rearrangement joins TRBV2 to TRBJ1-5; 8 bases map to TRBD1. The germline gives CDR1 SNHLY, CDR2 FYNNEI. With V trimmed by 5 bases and J by 7 bases, 10 bases remained unmatched. This CDR3 contains 15 residues. The CDR3: CASSSSSTGVQPQHF. The CDR3 coding sequence is TGTGCCAGCAGTTCCTCTTCGACAGGGGTCCAGCCCCAGCATTTT. The full variable domain, with the rest looked up from reference TRBV2 and TRBJ1-5, is EPEVTQTPSHQVTQMGQEVILRCVPISNHLYFYWYRQILGQKVEFLVSFYNNEISEKSEIFDDQFSVERPDGSNFTLKIRSTKLEDSAMYFCASSSSSTGVQPQHFGDGTRLSIL.

The chain recombines TRBV11-1 with TRBJ1-1; TRBD1 aligns across 11 bases. Germline-derived CDR1 and CDR2 are SGHAT and FQDESV (reference sequence). J lost 5 bases, V lost 5 bases, and 4 bases had no gene match. The CDR3 is 14 amino acids. In DNA form, the CDR3 reads TGTGCCAGCAGCAATTGGGACAGGGGGACTGAAGCTTTCTTT. Encoded protein: CASSNWDRGTEAFF.

The chain links TRBV28 to TRBJ2-3; 7 bases align to TRBD1. The CDR3 is 14 amino acids. Germline CDR1 is MDHEN and CDR2 is SYDVKM. Germline trimming cut 5 bases from V and 3 bases from J; bases unmatched to any gene: 5. CDR3 protein: CASSKRGLTDTQYF. In nucleotides, the CDR3 is TGTGCCAGCAGTAAAAGGGGGCTAACAGATACGCAGTATTTT.

The chain carries TRBV18 and TRBJ2-5, with unresolved D. Germline CDR1 is KGHSH and CDR2 is LQKENI. The CDR3 consists of 12 residues. V gave up 6 bases and J gave up 3 bases, with 8 bases separating them. The CDR3 sequence: CASSPEEETQYF. As DNA, the CDR3 is TGTGCCAGCTCTCCAGAGGAAGAGACCCAGTACTTC.

The chain employs TRBV7-9 and TRBJ1-1; D is unresolved. The CDR3 runs to 13 residues. Trimming cost V 1 base and J 10 bases, with 13 bases left between them. Germline CDR1 reads SEHNR; CDR2 reads FQNEAQ (reference sequence). This chain's CDR3 is CASSLGQNGGAFF. In DNA, the CDR3 is TGTGCCAGCAGCTTAGGACAAAATGGTGGAGCTTTCTTT.

The chain links TRBV7-9 to TRBJ2-5, with TRBD1 as a possible D gene (5 bases). The CDR3 is 13 residues long. CDR1 is SEHNR and CDR2 is FQNEAQ in the germline V gene (reference sequence). Trimming shortened V by 5 bases and J by 0 bases, and 7 bases separated the two germline ends. In DNA form, the CDR3 reads TGTGCCAGCAGCGACAGTTACCAAGAGACCCAGTACTTC. Translation gives CASSDSYQETQYF.

The chain employs TRBV28 and TRBJ1-3, with D possibly being TRBD1 (6 bases). The V end was cut by 4 bases, the J end by 2 bases, with 18 bases between. The CDR3 has 17 residues. The V gene's germline CDR1 is MDHEN and CDR2 SYDVKM. CDR3 coding DNA: TGTGCCAGCAGTTCCCCCGGGACACCGCGAACTGGAAACACCATATATTTT. Amino acids: CASSSPGTPRTGNTIYF.

This chain uses TRBV19 with TRBJ2-7; a weak D match, TRBD1 (6 bases). Germline-derived CDR1 and CDR2 are LNHDA and SQIVND (reference sequence). This CDR3 region has 17 residues. V was trimmed by 2 bases and J by 3 bases, leaving 20 bases between them. CDR3 sequence reads: CASSISGVGQGSYEQYF. Written as DNA, the CDR3 is TGTGCCAGTAGTATATCGGGTGTGGGGCAGGGGAGCTACGAGCAGTACTTC.

In DNA form, the CDR3 reads TGTGCCAGCAGTTTAGCGGGCAGCTATGGCTACACCTTC. Translation gives CASSLAGSYGYTF. The J gene is TRBJ1-2, the V gene TRBV12-3 or TRBV12-4; no clear D. The V end was cut by 0 bases, the J end by 4 bases, with 6 bases between. The CDR3 spans 13 residues.

This chain joins TRBV18 and TRBJ2-7; TRBD1 matches 9 bases. The CDR3 consists of 22 residues. V gave up 0 bases and J gave up 0 bases; unmatched junction bases: 21. Germline values: CDR1 KGHSH, CDR2 LQKENI. Here the CDR3 reads CASSPPGQGFHLRSFPSYEQYF. CDR3 sequence (DNA): TGTGCCAGCTCACCACCGGGACAGGGATTCCACCTCCGGTCCTTTCCCTCCTACGAGCAGTACTTC. Filled out from reference TRBV18 and TRBJ2-7, the complete variable domain reads NAGVMQNPRHLVRRRGQEARLRCSPMKGHSHVYWYRQLPEEGLKFMVYLQKENIIDESGMPKERFSAEFPKEGPSILRIQQVVRGDSAAYFCASSPPGQGFHLRSFPSYEQYFGPGTRLTVT.

CDR3 in DNA: TGCGCCAGCAGCCTGGACTCCTCCTCCTACGAGCAGTACTTC. Protein sequence: CASSLDSSSYEQYF. The V and J genes are TRBV4-3 and TRBJ2-7; a weak D match, TRBD2 (5 bases). CDR1 is LGHNA and CDR2 is YSLEER in the germline V gene. The CDR3 is 14 residues long. Deletions cut 4 bases from V and 0 bases from J, with 10 bases between.

In DNA form, the CDR3 reads TGTGCCAGCAGCTTGACGCCGGGACTAGCGGATGAGCAGTTCTTC. It encodes CASSLTPGLADEQFF. The chain combines TRBV5-6 with TRBJ2-1; 11 bases align to TRBD2. CDR3 size: 15 residues. V lost 1 base to trimming and J lost 8 bases; unmatched junction nucleotides: 5. Germline V gene data show CDR1 as SGHDT and CDR2 as YYEEEE. The whole variable domain, filled in from reference TRBV5-6 and TRBJ2-1, reads DAGVTQSPTHLIKTRGQQVTLRCSPKSGHDTVSWYQQALGQGPQFIFQYYEEEERQRGNFPDRFSGHQFPNYSSELNVNALLLGDSALYLCASSLTPGLADEQFFGPGTRLTVL.

The chain is built from TRBV9 and TRBJ1-1; possibly TRBD1 for D (5 bases). This CDR3 spans 14 amino acids. Trimming stripped 3 bases from V and 5 bases from J, with 14 bases between. From germline, CDR1 is SGDLS and CDR2 YYNGEE. CDR3 sequence reads: CASSAWGEGTEAFF. The CDR3 region has the DNA TGTGCCAGCAGCGCATGGGGGGAAGGGACTGAAGCTTTCTTT.

The rearrangement uses TRBV15 and TRBJ2-7; 12 bases line up with TRBD2. Germline CDR1 LNHNV, CDR2 YYDKDF (reference sequence). With 2 bases clipped from V and 2 bases from J, the junction kept 4 bases outside the gene matches. This CDR3 spans 16 amino acids. CDR3: CATSRKTSGGAYEQYF. CDR3 nucleotides: TGTGCCACCAGCAGAAAGACTAGCGGGGGTGCCTACGAGCAGTACTTC.

The chain couples TRBV19 to TRBJ1-2, with TRBD1 as a possible D gene (5 bases). Germline-derived CDR1 and CDR2 are LNHDA and SQIVND (reference sequence). The CDR3 has 11 residues. V shed 9 bases and J shed 7 bases, with 12 bases lying between them. CDR3 sequence: CASERQGGYTF. In nucleotides, the CDR3 is TGTGCCAGCGAAAGGCAGGGTGGCTACACCTTC.

The J gene is TRBJ2-3, the V gene TRBV5-1; 8 bases agree with TRBD2. V shed 7 bases, J shed 4 bases, and the junction held 8 bases outside the gene matches. Germline lookup yields CDR1 SGHRS and CDR2 YFSETQ. This CDR3 is 14 amino acids long. The CDR3, as DNA: TGCGCCAGCTATAGCGGGGAGATGTCAGATACGCAGTATTTT. It specifies CASYSGEMSDTQYF.

The chain uses TRBV10-3 and TRBJ2-1; the match to TRBD2 covers 7 bases. V was pared by 6 bases and J by 2 bases, with 7 bases of the junction left unmatched. The CDR3 sequence is 15 residues long. Germline V gene sequence: CDR1 ENHRY, CDR2 SYGVKD. The CDR3 DNA follows: TGTGCCATCAGCGACTCAGCGGGGACCTACAATGAGCAGTTCTTC. Residues: CAISDSAGTYNEQFF.

V gene TRBV5-8 combines with J gene TRBJ2-1, with TRBD2 matching 7 bases. From germline, CDR1 is SGHTS and CDR2 YDEGEE. The CDR3 totals 17 residues. The J segment lost 5 bases and the V segment lost 0 bases, leaving 11 bases of the junction unmatched. This CDR3 reads CASSLGTGTTYHNEQFF. DNA of the CDR3: TGTGCCAGCAGCTTGGGTACCGGGACTACGTATCACAATGAGCAGTTCTTC.